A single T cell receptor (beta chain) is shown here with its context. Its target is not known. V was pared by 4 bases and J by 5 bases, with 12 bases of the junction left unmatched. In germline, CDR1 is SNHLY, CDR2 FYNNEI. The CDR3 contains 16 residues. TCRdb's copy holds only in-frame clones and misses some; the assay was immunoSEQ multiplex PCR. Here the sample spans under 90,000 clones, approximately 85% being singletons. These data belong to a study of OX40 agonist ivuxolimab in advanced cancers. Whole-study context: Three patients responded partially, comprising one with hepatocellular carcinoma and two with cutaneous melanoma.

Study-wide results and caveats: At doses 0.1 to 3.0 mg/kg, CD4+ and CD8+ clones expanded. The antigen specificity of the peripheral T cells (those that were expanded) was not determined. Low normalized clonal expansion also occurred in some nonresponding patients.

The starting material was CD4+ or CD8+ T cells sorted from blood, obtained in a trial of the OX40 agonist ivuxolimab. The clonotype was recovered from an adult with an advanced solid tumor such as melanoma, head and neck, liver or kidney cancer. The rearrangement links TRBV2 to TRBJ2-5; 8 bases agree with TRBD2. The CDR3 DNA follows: TGTGCCAGCAGTGTGGGGCTAGCGGGTACGACGGAGACCCAGTACTTC. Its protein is CASSVGLAGTTETQYF.